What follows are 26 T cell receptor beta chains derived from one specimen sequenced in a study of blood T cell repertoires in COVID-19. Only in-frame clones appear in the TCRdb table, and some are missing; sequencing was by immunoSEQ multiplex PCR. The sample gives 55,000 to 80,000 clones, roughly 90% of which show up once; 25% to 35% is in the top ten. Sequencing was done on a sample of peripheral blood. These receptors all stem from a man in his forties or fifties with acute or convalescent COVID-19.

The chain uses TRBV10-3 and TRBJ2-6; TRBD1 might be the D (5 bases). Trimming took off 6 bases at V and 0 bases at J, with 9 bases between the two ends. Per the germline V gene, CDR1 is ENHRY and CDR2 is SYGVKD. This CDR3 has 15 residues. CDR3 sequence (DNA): TGTGCCATCAGCCCAGGGATCTCTGGGGCCAACGTCCTGACTTTC. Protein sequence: CAISPGISGANVLTF.

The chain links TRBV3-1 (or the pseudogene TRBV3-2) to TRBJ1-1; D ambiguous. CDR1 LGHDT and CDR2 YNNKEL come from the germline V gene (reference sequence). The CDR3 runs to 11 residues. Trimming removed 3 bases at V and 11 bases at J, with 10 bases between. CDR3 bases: TGTGCCAGCAGCCAGGGTTGGAGGGCTTTCTTT. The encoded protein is CASSQGWRAFF.

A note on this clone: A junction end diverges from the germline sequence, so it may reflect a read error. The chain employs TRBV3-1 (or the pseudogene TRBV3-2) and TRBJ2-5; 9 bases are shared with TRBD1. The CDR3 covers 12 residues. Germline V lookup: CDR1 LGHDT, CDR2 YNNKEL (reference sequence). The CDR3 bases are TGTGCCAGCAGCCAAGGTAGCGGACAGGGGAACTTC. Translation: CASSQGSGQGNF.

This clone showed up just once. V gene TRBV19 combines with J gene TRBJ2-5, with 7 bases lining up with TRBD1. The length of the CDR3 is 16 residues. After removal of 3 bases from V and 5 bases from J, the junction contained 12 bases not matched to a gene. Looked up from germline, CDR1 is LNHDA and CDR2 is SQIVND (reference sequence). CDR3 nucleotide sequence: TGTGCCAGTAGTATTTATTCCCCACAGGGGTGGGAGACCCAGTACTTC. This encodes CASSIYSPQGWETQYF.

CDR3 sequence: CASSLAGGGGELFF. DNA for the CDR3: TGTGCCAGCAGCTTAGCAGGGGGTGGAGGGGAGCTGTTTTTT. The chain uses TRBV11-2 and TRBJ2-2; 7 bases line up with TRBD1. Germline CDR1 is SGHAT and CDR2 is FQNNGV. The CDR3 loop spans 14 amino acids. With V trimmed by 1 base and J by 8 bases, 4 bases remained unmatched.

The CDR3: CASSQGQALMNTEAFF. In nucleotides, the CDR3 is TGTGCCAGCAGCCAGGGACAGGCCTTAATGAACACTGAAGCTTTCTTT. The rearrangement links TRBV3-1 (or the pseudogene TRBV3-2) to TRBJ1-1, with 8 nucleotides matching TRBD1. The length of the CDR3 is 16 residues. V was pared by 3 bases and J by 0 bases, with 6 bases of the junction left unmatched. The germline V gene encodes CDR1 LGHDT and CDR2 YNNKEL (reference sequence).

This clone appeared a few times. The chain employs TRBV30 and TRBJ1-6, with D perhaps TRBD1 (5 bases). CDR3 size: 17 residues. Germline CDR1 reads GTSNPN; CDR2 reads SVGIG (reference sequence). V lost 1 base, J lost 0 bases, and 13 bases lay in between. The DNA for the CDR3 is TGTGCCTGGAGTGGTTTGGGGCCGACCTCCTATAATTCACCCCTCCACTTT. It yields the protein CAWSGLGPTSYNSPLHF.

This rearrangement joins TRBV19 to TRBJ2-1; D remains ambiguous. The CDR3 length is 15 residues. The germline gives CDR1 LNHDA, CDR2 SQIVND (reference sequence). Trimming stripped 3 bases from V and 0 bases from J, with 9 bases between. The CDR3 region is CASSIVASSYNEQFF. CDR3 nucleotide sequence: TGTGCCAGTAGTATTGTTGCCAGCTCCTACAATGAGCAGTTCTTC.

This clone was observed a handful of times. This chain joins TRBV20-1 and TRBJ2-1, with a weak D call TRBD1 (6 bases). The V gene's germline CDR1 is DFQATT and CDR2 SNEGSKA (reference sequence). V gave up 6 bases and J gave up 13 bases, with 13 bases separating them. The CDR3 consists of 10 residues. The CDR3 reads CSALGQFQFF. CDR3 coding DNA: TGCAGTGCCTTGGGACAATTCCAGTTCTTC.

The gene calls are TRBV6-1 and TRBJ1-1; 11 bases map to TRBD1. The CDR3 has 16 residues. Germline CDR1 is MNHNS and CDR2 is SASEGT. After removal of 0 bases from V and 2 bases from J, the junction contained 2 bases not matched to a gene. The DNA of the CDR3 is TGTGCCAGCAGTGAAGCAGGGACAGGGGGTAACACTGAAGCTTTCTTT. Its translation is CASSEAGTGGNTEAFF.

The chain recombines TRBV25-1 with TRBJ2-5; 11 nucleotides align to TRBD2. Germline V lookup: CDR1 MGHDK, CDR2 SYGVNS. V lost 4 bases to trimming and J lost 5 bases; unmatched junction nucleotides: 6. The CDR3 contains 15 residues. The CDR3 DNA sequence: TGTGCCAGCAGTGGGCGGCTAGCGGGGGGTGAGACCCAGTACTTC. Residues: CASSGRLAGGETQYF.

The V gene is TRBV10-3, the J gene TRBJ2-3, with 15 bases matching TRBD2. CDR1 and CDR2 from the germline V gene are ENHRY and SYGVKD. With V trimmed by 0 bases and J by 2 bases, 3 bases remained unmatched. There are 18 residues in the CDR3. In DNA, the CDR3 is TGTGCCATCAGTGAGTCGGGACTAGCGGGGGGACTCACAGATACGCAGTATTTT. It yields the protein CAISESGLAGGLTDTQYF.

The CDR3 nucleotides are TGTGCCAGCAGCCATCCGACTACCTACGAGCAGTACTTC. It encodes CASSHPTTYEQYF. This chain uses TRBV3-1 (or the pseudogene TRBV3-2) with TRBJ2-7, with a tentative D call TRBD2 (5 bases). In germline, CDR1 is LGHDT, CDR2 YNNKEL (reference sequence). V lost 3 bases to trimming and J lost 2 bases, with 8 bases between them. The CDR3 contains 13 residues.

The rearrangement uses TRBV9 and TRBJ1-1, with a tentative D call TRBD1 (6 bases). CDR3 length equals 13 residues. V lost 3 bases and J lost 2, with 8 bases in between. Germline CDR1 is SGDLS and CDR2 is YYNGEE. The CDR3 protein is CASSGQDNTEAFF. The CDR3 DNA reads TGTGCCAGCAGCGGACAGGATAACACTGAAGCTTTCTTT.

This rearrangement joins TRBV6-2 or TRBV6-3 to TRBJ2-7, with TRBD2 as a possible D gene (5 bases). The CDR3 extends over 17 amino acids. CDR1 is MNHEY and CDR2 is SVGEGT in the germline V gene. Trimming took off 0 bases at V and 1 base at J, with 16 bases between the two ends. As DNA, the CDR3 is TGTGCCAGCAGTTACTCGAGTATCCAGCGGAGTTCCTACGAGCAGTACTTC. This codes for CASSYSSIQRSSYEQYF.

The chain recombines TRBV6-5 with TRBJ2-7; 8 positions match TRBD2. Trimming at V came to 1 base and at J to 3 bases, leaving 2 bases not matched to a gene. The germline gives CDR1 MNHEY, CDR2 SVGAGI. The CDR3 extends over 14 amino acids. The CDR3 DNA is TGTGCCAGCAGTTACTGGCGGGGGGACTACGAGCAGTACTTC. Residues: CASSYWRGDYEQYF.

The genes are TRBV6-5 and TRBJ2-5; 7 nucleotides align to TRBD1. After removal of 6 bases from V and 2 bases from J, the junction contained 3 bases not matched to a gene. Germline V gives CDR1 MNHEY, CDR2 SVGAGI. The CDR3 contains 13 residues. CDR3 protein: CASRQGLQETQYF. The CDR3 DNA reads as TGTGCCAGCAGACAGGGGTTGCAAGAGACCCAGTACTTC.

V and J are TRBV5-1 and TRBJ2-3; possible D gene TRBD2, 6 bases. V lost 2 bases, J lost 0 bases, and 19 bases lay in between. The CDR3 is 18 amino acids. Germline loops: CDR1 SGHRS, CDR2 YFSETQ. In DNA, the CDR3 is TGCGCCAGCAGCTTACGGCCGGCGGGATTAGCGAGCACAGATACGCAGTATTTT. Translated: CASSLRPAGLASTDTQYF.

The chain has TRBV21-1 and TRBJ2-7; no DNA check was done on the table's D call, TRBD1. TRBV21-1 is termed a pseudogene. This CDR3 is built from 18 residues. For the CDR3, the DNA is TGTGCCAGCAGCAAAGCGGATAATTCAAGACAGGTGACCTACGAGCAGTACTTC. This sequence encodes CASSKADNSRQVTYEQYF.

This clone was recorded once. The CDR3 loop is CASSGRTVNTEAFF. CDR3 nucleotides: TGTGCCAGCAGTGGACGGACAGTGAACACTGAAGCTTTCTTT. The chain recombines TRBV25-1 with TRBJ1-1, with D maybe TRBD1 (6 bases). The CDR3 length is 14 residues. Germline CDR1 reads MGHDK; CDR2 reads SYGVNS. Between the trimmed V and J ends, which lost 4 bases and 0 bases, there was a span of 9 bases. The full variable domain, with the rest looked up from reference TRBV25-1 and TRBJ1-1, is EADIYQTPRYLVIGTGKKITLECSQTMGHDKMYWYQQDPGMELHLIHYSYGVNSTEKGDLSSESTVSRIRTEHFPLTLESARPSHTSQYLCASSGRTVNTEAFFGQGTRLTVV.

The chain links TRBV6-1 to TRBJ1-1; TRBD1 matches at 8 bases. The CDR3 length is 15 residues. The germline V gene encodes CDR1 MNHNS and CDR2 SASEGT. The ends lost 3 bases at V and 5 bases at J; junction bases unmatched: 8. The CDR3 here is CASSDYSRGQTEAFF. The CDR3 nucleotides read TGTGCCAGCAGTGATTATAGCAGGGGGCAAACTGAAGCTTTCTTT.

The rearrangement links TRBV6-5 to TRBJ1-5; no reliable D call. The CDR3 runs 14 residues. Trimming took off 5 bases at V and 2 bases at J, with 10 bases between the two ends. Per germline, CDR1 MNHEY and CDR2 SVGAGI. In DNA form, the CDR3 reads TGTGCCAGCAGTCCCTTTTATGGCAATCAGCCCCAGCATTTT. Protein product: CASSPFYGNQPQHF.

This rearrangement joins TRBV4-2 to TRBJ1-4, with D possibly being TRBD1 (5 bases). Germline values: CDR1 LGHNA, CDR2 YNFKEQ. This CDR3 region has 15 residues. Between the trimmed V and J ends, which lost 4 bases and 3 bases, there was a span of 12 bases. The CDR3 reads CASSPLGGSNEKLFF. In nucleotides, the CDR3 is TGTGCCAGCAGCCCGCTGGGGGGTTCTAATGAAAAACTGTTTTTT.

The CDR3 nucleotides read TGTGCCAGCAGGGTAAGGGGGACAAGCTATGGCTACACCTTC. Translating gives CASRVRGTSYGYTF. The J gene is TRBJ1-2, the V gene TRBV28, with D possibly TRBD1 on 6 matching bases. The CDR3 spans 14 residues. Trimming pared 6 bases from V and 4 bases from J, leaving 15 bases between. Per germline, CDR1 MDHEN and CDR2 SYDVKM.

The CDR3 DNA follows: TGTGCCAGCAGCTTTCCGGGACAGGGAGTATTTGCGCAGTATTTT. This codes for CASSFPGQGVFAQYF. The chain recombines TRBV11-2 with TRBJ2-3; 9 bases are a match to TRBD1. The CDR3 runs 15 residues. Germline V gene data show CDR1 as SGHAT and CDR2 as FQNNGV. The J segment lost 10 bases and the V segment lost 3 bases, leaving 11 bases of the junction unmatched.

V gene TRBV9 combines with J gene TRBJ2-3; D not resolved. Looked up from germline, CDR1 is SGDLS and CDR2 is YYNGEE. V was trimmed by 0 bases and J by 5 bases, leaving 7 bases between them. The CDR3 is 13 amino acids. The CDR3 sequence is CASSVATGDTQYF. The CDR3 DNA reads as TGTGCCAGCAGCGTAGCTACGGGAGATACGCAGTATTTT.